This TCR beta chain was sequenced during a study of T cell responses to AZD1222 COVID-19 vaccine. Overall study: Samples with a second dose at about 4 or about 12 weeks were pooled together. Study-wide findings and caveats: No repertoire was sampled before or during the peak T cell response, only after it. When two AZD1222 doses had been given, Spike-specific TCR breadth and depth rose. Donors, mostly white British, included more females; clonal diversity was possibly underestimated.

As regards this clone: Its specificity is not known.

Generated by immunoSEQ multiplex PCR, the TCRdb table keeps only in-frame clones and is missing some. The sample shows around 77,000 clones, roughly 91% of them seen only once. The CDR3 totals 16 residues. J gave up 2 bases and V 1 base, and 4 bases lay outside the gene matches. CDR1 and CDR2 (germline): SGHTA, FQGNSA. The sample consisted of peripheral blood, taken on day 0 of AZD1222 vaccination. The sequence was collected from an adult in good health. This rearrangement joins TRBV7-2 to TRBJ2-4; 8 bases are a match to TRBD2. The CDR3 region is CASSLVAGGSKNIQYF. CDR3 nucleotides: TGTGCCAGCAGCTTAGTCGCGGGGGGTTCCAAAAACATTCAGTACTTC.